This is a list of T cell receptor beta chains from one sample in a study of vaccination and CD4 T cells after COVID-19. One entry per CDR3 protein results from TCRdb running MiXCR on the PCR reads. The data hold approximately 10,000 distinct CDR3 sequences, with about 66% observed a single time. The antigens of these receptors remain unknown. Sequenced material: CD4+ T cells from blood, cultured in vitro. The origin of the receptors is a human donor who had recovered from COVID-19. Each CDR3 is given with its conserved first and last residue. A D gene is named only where the DNA matches it firmly.

CDR3 protein: CASRDRGNTGELFF; CDR3 DNA: TGCGCCAGCAGGGACAGGGGAAACACCGGGGAGTTGTTTTTT; V gene: TRBV5-1; CDR3 length: 14; J gene: TRBJ2-2; D gene: TRBD1
CDR3 protein: CSVDGSGGAYGYTF; CDR3 DNA: TGCAGCGTTGACGGGTCAGGTGGGGCCTATGGCTACACCTTC; V gene: TRBV29-1; CDR3 length: 14; J gene: TRBJ1-2; D gene: NA
CDR3 protein: CASSWDGVRETQYF; CDR3 DNA: TGTGCCAGCAGCTGGGACGGCGTCCGGGAGACCCAGTACTTC; V gene: TRBV7-2; CDR3 length: 14; J gene: TRBJ2-5; D gene: NA
CDR3 protein: CAIRTVNSPLHF; CDR3 DNA: TGTGCCATCCGGACAGTTAATTCACCCCTCCACTTT; V gene: TRBV10-3; CDR3 length: 12; J gene: TRBJ1-6; D gene: NA
CDR3 protein: CASSVGTFTDTQYF; CDR3 DNA: TGTGCCAGTAGTGTCGGGACTTTCACAGATACGCAGTATTTT; V gene: TRBV19; CDR3 length: 14; J gene: TRBJ2-3; D gene: NA
CDR3 protein: CASSLEGITIQYFGAEQYF; CDR3 DNA: NA; V gene: TRBV5-1; CDR3 length: 19; J gene: TRBJ2-7; D gene: NA
CDR3 protein: CASSQSGAATDTQYF; CDR3 DNA: TGTGCCAGCAGTCAGTCAGGGGCGGCTACAGATACGCAGTATTTT; V gene: TRBV6-1; CDR3 length: 15; J gene: TRBJ2-3; D gene: NA
CDR3 protein: CASSLGDPLTYEQYF; CDR3 DNA: TGTGCCAGCAGCTTAGGAGATCCACTAACCTACGAGCAGTACTTC; V gene: TRBV11-2; CDR3 length: 15; J gene: TRBJ2-7; D gene: NA
CDR3 protein: CSAPSVLNGYTF; CDR3 DNA: TGCAGTGCTCCCTCTGTCTTGAATGGCTACACCTTC; V gene: TRBV20-1; CDR3 length: 12; J gene: TRBJ1-2; D gene: NA
CDR3 protein: CASSLSGTVGSYGYTF; CDR3 DNA: TGTGCCAGCAGTTTATCCGGGACAGTGGGATCCTATGGCTACACCTTC; V gene: TRBV12-3/TRBV12-4; CDR3 length: 16; J gene: TRBJ1-2; D gene: TRBD1